What follows are 31 T cell receptor beta chains derived from one specimen sequenced in a study of blood T cell repertoires in COVID-19. Profiling relied on immunoSEQ multiplex PCR, and the TCRdb table lists in-frame clones only, not all of them. In the table there are around 180,000 clones, around three quarters of which are singletons. Sequenced: PBMCs or T cells enriched from blood (not recorded which). The origin of the receptors is a woman aged 50 to 60 with acute COVID-19.

This chain joins TRBV18 and TRBJ1-1, with 11 nucleotides matching TRBD1. Germline CDR1 and CDR2: KGHSH and LQKENI. V lost 5 bases, J lost 7 bases, and 9 bases stayed unmatched. CDR3 size: 15 residues. The CDR3 DNA follows: TGTGCCAGCTCATCGGACAGGGGGCGGCACTTTGAAGCTTTCTTT. Its translation: CASSSDRGRHFEAFF.

This chain joins TRBV28 and TRBJ1-2; TRBD1 is a possible D gene (5 bases). The CDR3 runs 15 residues. Per germline, CDR1 MDHEN and CDR2 SYDVKM. Deletions cut 5 bases from V and 9 bases from J, with 22 bases between. Here the CDR3 DNA reads TGTGCCAGCAGTAGCGGGGGGACCGGACCAGAGAGCTACACCTTC. Translation: CASSSGGTGPESYTF.

The V call is TRBV7-8, the J call TRBJ1-1; 9 bases are shared with TRBD1. J lost 5 bases, V lost 5 bases, and 9 bases had no gene match. Germline CDR1 reads SGHVS; CDR2 reads FQNEAQ. This CDR3 region has 15 residues. The CDR3 sequence is CASSPYRGRETEAFF. CDR3 sequence (DNA): TGTGCCAGCAGCCCATACAGGGGGCGGGAGACTGAAGCTTTCTTT.

The chain uses TRBV6-5 and TRBJ2-3, with 10 bases that match TRBD1. CDR3 length: 16 residues. The V and J ends lost 4 bases and 7 bases, in that order; junction bases with no gene match: 11. Per the germline V gene, CDR1 is MNHEY and CDR2 is SVGAGI. CDR3 amino acids: CASSSAGTGVRYTQYF. CDR3 sequence (DNA): TGTGCCAGCAGTTCTGCCGGGACAGGGGTGCGGTATACGCAGTATTTT.

The chain recombines TRBV30 with TRBJ2-3, with 8 bases matching TRBD2. Germline values: CDR1 GTSNPN, CDR2 SVGIG (reference sequence). The CDR3 is 18 residues long. The V segment lost 0 bases and the J segment 0 bases; nucleotides outside the gene matches: 11. The CDR3 DNA reads TGTGCCTGGAGTGTATATCGCGGGGGGCCCCCGAGCACAGATACGCAGTATTTT. Its protein product is CAWSVYRGGPPSTDTQYF.

V and J are TRBV6-5 and TRBJ2-7, with unresolved D. Trimming pared 6 bases from V and 2 bases from J, leaving 11 bases between. The CDR3 runs 13 residues. From germline, CDR1 is MNHEY and CDR2 SVGAGI. The CDR3 bases are TGTGCCAGCAGCCCGTCCCTTCCCTACGAGCAGTACGTC. It specifies CASSPSLPYEQYV.

The sample holds a few counts of this clone. The rearrangement uses TRBV19 and TRBJ1-1, with D uncertain. The ends were cut back, 3 bases at V and 3 bases at J, with 11 bases in the middle. The CDR3 spans 14 residues. CDR1 and CDR2 from the germline V gene are LNHDA and SQIVND (reference sequence). In DNA, the CDR3 is TGTGCCAGTAGTATCATTAACGAGGACACTGAAGCTTTCTTT. Residues: CASSIINEDTEAFF.

The chain is built from TRBV6-5 and TRBJ1-4; no clear D gene. This CDR3 comprises 16 residues. The germline V and J ends were trimmed by 3 bases and 5 bases, with 16 bases remaining between them. CDR1 and CDR2 from the germline V gene are MNHEY and SVGAGI. In nucleotides, the CDR3 is TGTGCCAGCAGTTATACATCCTATCCCAGGAATGAAAAACTGTTTTTT. It translates to CASSYTSYPRNEKLFF.

This chain links TRBV11-1 with TRBJ1-1, with D possibly matching TRBD1 (5 bases). The germline gives CDR1 SGHAT, CDR2 FQDESV (reference sequence). Trimming removed 0 bases at V and 6 bases at J, with 8 bases between. The CDR3 consists of 13 residues. CDR3 nucleotide sequence: TGTGCCAGCAGCTTAGCAGGGGTCTCTGAAGCTTTCTTT. Residues: CASSLAGVSEAFF. The full variable domain, in which reference TRBV11-1 and TRBJ1-1 provide the parts outside the CDR3, is EAEVAQSPRYKITEKSQAVAFWCDPISGHATLYWYRQILGQGPELLVQFQDESVVDDSQLPKDRFSAERLKGVDSTLKIQPAELGDSAMYLCASSLAGVSEAFFGQGTRLTVV.

The chain uses TRBV18 and TRBJ1-6; D gene uncertain. Trimming stripped 4 bases from V and 7 bases from J, with 14 bases between. Germline V gene data show CDR1 as KGHSH and CDR2 as LQKENI. This CDR3 contains 15 residues. CDR3 sequence reads: CASSRESILNSPLHF. CDR3 coding DNA: TGTGCCAGCTCACGGGAGAGTATCTTAAATTCACCCCTCCACTTT.

This clone appeared once. The chain recombines TRBV27 with TRBJ1-2; a possible D gene is TRBD1 (6 bases). Per germline, CDR1 MNHEY and CDR2 SMNVEV (reference sequence). This CDR3 spans 13 amino acids. The V end was cut by 6 bases, the J end by 6 bases, with 14 bases between. Written as DNA, the CDR3 is TGTGCCAGCAGCAGCCGGGACACAGATGGCTACACCTTC. Amino acids: CASSSRDTDGYTF.

There are a few counts of this clone. The CDR3 loop reads CASSLEDRGRNYGYTF. CDR3 coding DNA: TGTGCCAGCTCACTGGAGGACAGGGGGCGAAACTATGGCTACACCTTC. The rearrangement links TRBV18 to TRBJ1-2, with 11 bases fitting TRBD1. Germline loops: CDR1 KGHSH, CDR2 LQKENI. Trimming at V came to 4 bases and at J to 2 bases, leaving 6 bases not matched to a gene. This CDR3 contains 16 residues. Full variable domain (remainder filled in from reference TRBV18 and TRBJ1-2): NAGVMQNPRHLVRRRGQEARLRCSPMKGHSHVYWYRQLPEEGLKFMVYLQKENIIDESGMPKERFSAEFPKEGPSILRIQQVVRGDSAAYFCASSLEDRGRNYGYTFGSGTRLTVV.

This chain connects TRBV5-1 to TRBJ1-2; TRBD1 matches 8 bases. V shed 4 bases and J 10 bases; nucleotides not matched to a gene: 9. The CDR3 totals 13 residues. The germline V gene has CDR1 SGHRS and CDR2 YFSETQ. The CDR3 sequence: CASSTDRAGIYTF. The CDR3, as DNA: TGCGCCAGCAGCACGGACAGGGCTGGGATCTACACCTTC.

The chain uses TRBV6-5 and TRBJ2-1; D remains ambiguous. The CDR3 contains 15 residues. Germline CDR1 MNHEY, CDR2 SVGAGI. Trimming shortened V by 0 bases and J by 9 bases, and 15 bases separated the two germline ends. The CDR3 is CASSYSTGVGFEQFF. CDR3 in DNA: TGTGCCAGCAGTTACTCCACCGGTGTCGGTTTTGAGCAGTTCTTC.

This clone was seen more than once but under ten times. The chain couples TRBV5-1 to TRBJ1-5; a possible D gene is TRBD1 (5 bases). The CDR3 is 16 residues long. Per germline, CDR1 SGHRS and CDR2 YFSETQ. Trimming removed 1 base from V and 0 bases from J, with 11 bases in between. CDR3 nucleotides: TGCGCCAGCAGCTTGTATCCAGGGTATAGCAATCAGCCCCAGCATTTT. Protein: CASSLYPGYSNQPQHF. Drawing the rest from reference TRBV5-1 and TRBJ1-5, the complete variable domain is KAGVTQTPRYLIKTRGQQVTLSCSPISGHRSVSWYQQTPGQGLQFLFEYFSETQRNKGNFPGRFSGRQFSNSRSEMNVSTLELGDSALYLCASSLYPGYSNQPQHFGDGTRLSIL.

This clone was picked up one time. In DNA, the CDR3 is TGCGCCAGCAGCCACCGGGAAAGTTACGACTATGGCTACACCTTC. Residues: CASSHRESYDYGYTF. V gene TRBV4-1 combines with J gene TRBJ1-2; D uncertain. This CDR3 is 15 amino acids long. Germline CDR1 is MGHRA and CDR2 is YSYEKL. The V and J ends lost 3 bases and 3 bases respectively, with 14 bases between them.

In its sample, this clone was seen a few times. The CDR3 coding sequence is TGTGCCAGCAGCCATGGACAGGCAGCCAAAAACATTCAGTACTTC. It yields the protein CASSHGQAAKNIQYF. The gene calls are TRBV3-1 (or the pseudogene TRBV3-2) and TRBJ2-4; 7 positions agree with TRBD1. Germline V gene lookup returns CDR1 LGHDT and CDR2 YNNKEL (reference sequence). Losses at the gene ends were 3 bases for V and 0 bases for J; bases not matched to a gene: 2. The CDR3 loop spans 15 amino acids.

The V call is TRBV5-5, the J call TRBJ1-5, with D tentatively TRBD1 (6 bases). V lost 0 bases, J lost 4 bases, and 26 bases lay in between. Germline V lookup: CDR1 SGHKS, CDR2 YYEKEE (reference sequence). The CDR3 is 20 residues long. The DNA of the CDR3 is TGTGCCAGCAGCTTGGATCTTTGGTACGGCGGGGGGCCGCTTAATCAGCCCCAGCATTTT. Amino acid sequence: CASSLDLWYGGGPLNQPQHF.

This clone was counted only a few times. The rearrangement links TRBV18 to TRBJ1-5, with a weak D call TRBD1 (6 bases). This CDR3 comprises 14 residues. The germline gives CDR1 KGHSH, CDR2 LQKENI. V shed 4 bases and J shed 2 bases, with 9 bases lying between them. The CDR3 loop is CASSQDSGNQPQHF. The CDR3 DNA is TGTGCCAGCTCACAGGACAGCGGCAATCAGCCCCAGCATTTT.

V gene TRBV28 combines with J gene TRBJ2-7; D may be TRBD2 (6 bases). Germline V gives CDR1 MDHEN, CDR2 SYDVKM. The CDR3 has 17 amino acids. V shed 4 bases and J shed 0 bases, with 19 bases lying between them. Written as DNA, the CDR3 is TGTGCCAGCAGTTGGGGGGTGTGGGACTGTCCCTCCTACGAGCAGTACGTC. Protein product: CASSWGVWDCPSYEQYV.

This chain links TRBV24-1 with TRBJ2-1; 9 bases fit TRBD2. The CDR3 is made up of 15 amino acids. Trimming cost V 3 bases and J 7 bases; bases outside gene matches: 6. Germline CDR1 and CDR2: KGHDR and SFDVKD. CDR3 sequence reads: CATSDGAGGGNEQFF. CDR3 bases: TGTGCCACCAGTGATGGAGCGGGGGGTGGGAATGAGCAGTTCTTC.

The chain has TRBV13 and TRBJ1-2, with TRBD1 as a possible D gene (6 bases). The CDR3 has 14 amino acids. Germline V gene lookup returns CDR1 PRHDT and CDR2 FYEKMQ (reference sequence). Trimming cost V 5 bases and J 1 base, with 11 bases left between them. The CDR3 DNA is TGTGCCAGCAGCGCCCTACAGGGTAACTATGGCTACACCTTC. It yields the protein CASSALQGNYGYTF.

The chain couples TRBV7-2 to TRBJ1-2; D call uncertain. This CDR3 has 13 residues. Germline V gives CDR1 SGHTA, CDR2 FQGNSA. Between the trimmed V and J ends, which lost 2 bases and 1 base, there was a span of 5 bases. CDR3 amino acids: CASSLSLNYGYTF. CDR3 nucleotide sequence: TGTGCCAGCAGCTTATCACTTAACTATGGCTACACCTTC.

The chain has TRBV10-3 and TRBJ1-6, with 7 bases aligning to TRBD1. The germline V gene encodes CDR1 ENHRY and CDR2 SYGVKD. This CDR3 spans 14 amino acids. V lost 4 bases, J lost 5 bases, and 2 bases stayed unmatched. CDR3 DNA: TGTGCCATCAGTGCCAGGGGGGATAATTCACCCCTCCACTTT. Translation: CAISARGDNSPLHF.

The chain combines TRBV7-2 with TRBJ2-3; 9 nucleotides agree with TRBD2. Germline values: CDR1 SGHTA, CDR2 FQGNSA. The CDR3 extends over 16 amino acids. The V and J ends lost 5 bases and 5 bases, in that order; junction bases with no gene match: 11. The CDR3 nucleotides read TGTGCCAGCAGCGTCCTGAGCGGGGGGCGGGGAGATACGCAGTATTTT. It specifies CASSVLSGGRGDTQYF.

The gene calls are TRBV11-3 and TRBJ2-1; TRBD1 agrees at 7 bases. The CDR3 is 14 residues long. Germline trimming cut 2 bases from V and 5 bases from J; bases unmatched to any gene: 3. The V gene's germline CDR1 is SGHNT and CDR2 YENEEA. CDR3 residues: CASSLSGTDNEQFF. The CDR3 nucleotides read TGTGCCAGCAGCTTATCCGGGACAGACAATGAGCAGTTCTTC.

V usage is TRBV6-4 and J usage is TRBJ2-3, with 9 bases matching TRBD2. The CDR3 contains 14 residues. Germline V gives CDR1 MRHNA, CDR2 SNTAGT. V lost 6 bases and J lost 2; bases outside the gene matches: 3. The CDR3 DNA follows: TGTGCCAGCAGACTAGCGGGCTCCACAGATACGCAGTATTTT. Translated: CASRLAGSTDTQYF.

The chain carries TRBV19 and TRBJ2-4, with D perhaps matching TRBD2 (5 bases). This CDR3 region has 15 residues. Trimming took 6 bases from V and 0 from J, leaving 12 bases between them. Germline-derived CDR1 and CDR2 are LNHDA and SQIVND (reference sequence). The CDR3 nucleotides read TGTGCCAGTAGAACGGGTGGACTAGCCAAAAACATTCAGTACTTC. Its translation is CASRTGGLAKNIQYF.

The genes are TRBV27 and TRBJ1-6; no clear D. The V gene lost 4 bases and the J gene lost 10 bases, with 8 bases spanning the gap. The CDR3 has 12 amino acids. CDR1 is MNHEY and CDR2 is SMNVEV in the germline V gene (reference sequence). The CDR3 DNA reads as TGTGCCAGCAGTTCCAACTACTCACCCCTCCACTTT. Its translation is CASSSNYSPLHF.

The chain has TRBV28 and TRBJ1-4; 9 bases fit TRBD1. The V gene's germline CDR1 is MDHEN and CDR2 SYDVKM. The CDR3 is 14 residues long. J gave up 8 bases and V 5 bases, and 6 bases lay outside the gene matches. The CDR3 region is CASSPTGGNEKLFF. CDR3 bases: TGTGCCAGCAGTCCGACAGGGGGAAACGAAAAACTGTTTTTT. The full variable domain, completed using reference TRBV28 and TRBJ1-4, is DVKVTQSSRYLVKRTGEKVFLECVQDMDHENMFWYRQDPGLGLRLIYFSYDVKMKEKGDIPEGYSVSREKKERFSLILESASTNQTSMYLCASSPTGGNEKLFFGSGTQLSVL.

The chain combines TRBV30 with TRBJ1-4; no definite D call. CDR1 is GTSNPN and CDR2 is SVGIG in the germline V gene (reference sequence). V gave up 2 bases and J gave up 8 bases, with 12 bases separating them. CDR3 size: 13 residues. CDR3 residues: CAWSRTGGEKLFF. DNA for the CDR3: TGTGCCTGGAGTCGGACGGGAGGCGAAAAACTGTTTTTT.